These T cell receptor beta chains were read from a single sample in a study of blood T cell repertoires in COVID-19. TCRdb's table, derived via immunoSEQ multiplex PCR, lists solely in-frame clones and lacks some. The sample lists some 75,000 clones, roughly 90% occurring once. Sequencing was carried out using peripheral blood. Receptors originate from a human donor in a cohort sampled during active COVID-19. The CDR3 runs from the conserved cysteine through the conserved F or W. The order of the fields is D gene, J gene, clone size, V gene, CDR3 protein, CDR3 DNA. A D gene is named only where the DNA matches it firmly. Some rows have no size entry. The others give once, few or many, or a class for an expanded clone.

d_call: TRBD1
j_call: TRBJ2-5
clone_size: -
v_call: TRBV15
cdr3_aa: CATSRRQGETQYF
cdr3_nt: TGTGCCACCAGCAGACGACAGGGGGAGACCCAGTACTTC

d_call: TRBD1
j_call: TRBJ1-2
clone_size: -
v_call: TRBV6-6
cdr3_aa: CASSPRSGQRLISSYGYTF
cdr3_nt: TGTGCCAGCAGTCCACGCTCGGGACAGCGCCTCATATCCTCTTATGGCTACACCTTC

d_call: -
j_call: TRBJ1-1
clone_size: -
v_call: TRBV5-1
cdr3_aa: CASSLEGGAFF
cdr3_nt: TGCGCCAGCAGCTTGGAAGGGGGAGCTTTCTTT

d_call: -
j_call: TRBJ2-7
clone_size: -
v_call: TRBV19
cdr3_aa: CASSTRIGQPYEQYF
cdr3_nt: TGTGCCAGTAGTACACGCATCGGACAGCCTTACGAGCAGTACTTC

d_call: -
j_call: TRBJ2-5
clone_size: -
v_call: TRBV7-9
cdr3_aa: CASSRGAETQYF
cdr3_nt: TGTGCCAGCAGTAGAGGTGCGGAGACCCAGTACTTC

d_call: -
j_call: TRBJ1-2
clone_size: -
v_call: TRBV4-3
cdr3_aa: CASSQARGGSIYGYTF
cdr3_nt: TGCGCCAGCAGCCAAGCCCGTGGAGGGTCGATCTATGGCTACACCTTC

d_call: -
j_call: TRBJ1-2
clone_size: once
v_call: TRBV10-2
cdr3_aa: CASSELTNSNYGYTF
cdr3_nt: TGCGCCAGCAGTGAATTGACAAACTCTAACTATGGCTACACCTTC

d_call: TRBD1
j_call: TRBJ2-3
clone_size: -
v_call: TRBV27
cdr3_aa: CASRKGQGHLDTQYF
cdr3_nt: TGTGCCAGTAGAAAAGGACAGGGTCACCTGGATACGCAGTATTTT

d_call: -
j_call: TRBJ1-6
clone_size: -
v_call: TRBV21-1
cdr3_aa: CASSITGLPLHF
cdr3_nt: TGTGCCAGCAGCATCACAGGGTTACCCCTCCACTTT

d_call: TRBD2
j_call: TRBJ2-5
clone_size: -
v_call: TRBV5-1
cdr3_aa: CASSPGTSGGLRETQYF
cdr3_nt: TGCGCCAGCAGCCCCGGGACTAGCGGGGGCCTGCGAGAGACCCAGTACTTC

d_call: TRBD2
j_call: TRBJ2-5
clone_size: -
v_call: TRBV20-1
cdr3_aa: CSARDLGGEYF
cdr3_nt: TGCAGTGCTAGAGATTTGGGGGGGGAGTACTTC

d_call: -
j_call: TRBJ2-1
clone_size: -
v_call: TRBV5-1
cdr3_aa: CASNLEGSAYNEQFF
cdr3_nt: TGCGCCAGCAACCTCGAGGGTTCCGCCTACAATGAGCAGTTCTTC

d_call: TRBD1
j_call: TRBJ2-7
clone_size: -
v_call: TRBV6-5
cdr3_aa: CASKPAGTVPYEQYF
cdr3_nt: TGTGCCAGCAAACCCGCCGGGACAGTTCCCTACGAGCAGTACTTC

d_call: -
j_call: TRBJ2-7
clone_size: few
v_call: TRBV19
cdr3_aa: CASKDGSRAGHEQYF
cdr3_nt: TGTGCCAGCAAGGATGGGTCCAGGGCAGGGCACGAGCAGTACTTC

d_call: TRBD1
j_call: TRBJ2-2
clone_size: -
v_call: TRBV13
cdr3_aa: CASSWGQETNTGELFF
cdr3_nt: TGTGCCAGCAGCTGGGGACAGGAGACGAACACCGGGGAGCTGTTTTTT

d_call: TRBD2
j_call: TRBJ2-7
clone_size: -
v_call: TRBV12-3/TRBV12-4
cdr3_aa: CASTLAGDYEQYF
cdr3_nt: TGTGCCAGCACCCTTGCGGGGGATTACGAGCAGTACTTC

d_call: -
j_call: TRBJ1-2
clone_size: -
v_call: TRBV19
cdr3_aa: CASSFVDYGYTF
cdr3_nt: TGTGCCAGTAGTTTCGTAGACTATGGCTACACCTTC

d_call: -
j_call: TRBJ1-5
clone_size: -
v_call: TRBV19
cdr3_aa: CASSIGGNQPQHF
cdr3_nt: TGTGCCAGTAGTATCGGTGGCAATCAGCCCCAGCATTTT

d_call: -
j_call: TRBJ2-1
clone_size: -
v_call: TRBV19
cdr3_aa: CASSNGRRGNEQFF
cdr3_nt: TGTGCCAGTAGTAACGGGCGTCGGGGGAATGAGCAGTTCTTC

d_call: -
j_call: TRBJ2-2
clone_size: -
v_call: TRBV1
cdr3_aa: CTSSQATSGANTGELFF
cdr3_nt: TGCACCAGCAGCCAGGCTACTAGCGGGGCGAACACCGGGGAGCTGTTTTTT

d_call: -
j_call: TRBJ1-1
clone_size: few
v_call: TRBV6-5
cdr3_aa: CASSYSMAGNKPEAFF
cdr3_nt: TGTGCCAGCAGTTACTCGATGGCAGGGAATAAGCCTGAAGCTTTCTTT

d_call: TRBD1
j_call: TRBJ1-2
clone_size: -
v_call: TRBV9
cdr3_aa: CASSAGTGGAWYTF
cdr3_nt: TGTGCCAGCAGCGCCGGGACAGGGGGCGCTTGGTACACCTTC

d_call: TRBD1
j_call: TRBJ2-7
clone_size: -
v_call: TRBV4-2
cdr3_aa: CASSQAGTGAYEQYF
cdr3_nt: TGTGCCAGCAGCCAAGCCGGGACAGGGGCCTACGAGCAGTACTTC

d_call: -
j_call: TRBJ1-2
clone_size: -
v_call: TRBV3-1/TRBV3-2
cdr3_aa: CASSGRYGYTF
cdr3_nt: TGTGCCAGCAGCGGCCGCTATGGCTACACCTTC

d_call: TRBD2
j_call: TRBJ2-5
clone_size: -
v_call: TRBV7-6
cdr3_aa: CASSLALAGGQETQYF
cdr3_nt: TGTGCCAGCAGCTTAGCACTAGCGGGGGGTCAAGAGACCCAGTACTTC

d_call: -
j_call: TRBJ1-2
clone_size: -
v_call: TRBV13
cdr3_aa: CASSLVQSGGYTF
cdr3_nt: TGTGCCAGCAGCTTAGTCCAGTCGGGGGGCTACACCTTC

d_call: -
j_call: TRBJ1-5
clone_size: once
v_call: TRBV12-3/TRBV12-4
cdr3_aa: CASSSSGGPQHF
cdr3_nt: TGTGCCAGCAGCTCCTCGGGAGGGCCCCAGCATTTT

d_call: -
j_call: TRBJ2-1
clone_size: -
v_call: TRBV19
cdr3_aa: CASSIGRDPGHEQFF
cdr3_nt: TGTGCCAGTAGTATAGGGCGGGACCCCGGCCATGAGCAGTTCTTC

d_call: -
j_call: TRBJ1-5
clone_size: -
v_call: TRBV27
cdr3_aa: CASSLAGHSNQPQHF
cdr3_nt: TGTGCCAGCAGTTTGGCAGGTCATAGCAATCAGCCCCAGCATTTT

d_call: TRBD1
j_call: TRBJ2-7
clone_size: -
v_call: TRBV15
cdr3_aa: CATSREPGGYYEQYF
cdr3_nt: TGTGCCACCAGCAGAGAGCCAGGGGGCTACTACGAGCAGTACTTC

d_call: TRBD1
j_call: TRBJ1-2
clone_size: -
v_call: TRBV19
cdr3_aa: CASKIGTAYSYGYTF
cdr3_nt: TGTGCCAGTAAAATCGGGACAGCTTACTCCTATGGCTACACCTTC

d_call: TRBD2
j_call: TRBJ2-7
clone_size: -
v_call: TRBV25-1
cdr3_aa: CASSESKPAGGSYEQYF
cdr3_nt: TGTGCCAGCAGTGAATCGAAGCCGGCGGGGGGCTCCTACGAGCAGTACTTC

d_call: -
j_call: TRBJ1-5
clone_size: -
v_call: TRBV5-1
cdr3_aa: CASSQGIDSNQPQHF
cdr3_nt: TGCGCCAGCAGCCAGGGGATAGATAGCAATCAGCCCCAGCATTTT